This T cell receptor (beta chain) comes out of a study of shared clonotypes between healthy human individuals. Clones were sequenced by immunoSEQ multiplex PCR, and TCRdb holds only the in-frame ones, with some missing. The table has about 2.1 million clones, roughly 91% seen once; the top ten hold 1.5% to 2%. This CDR3 is built from 15 residues. The germline CDR1 and CDR2 sequences are SGHRS and YFSETQ. Germline trimming cut 4 bases from V and 7 bases from J; bases unmatched to any gene: 7. The naive CD8 fraction comprised CD45RO-negative cells positively selected for CCR7 and excluded terminally differentiated effector memory CD45RA+ cells.

The J gene is TRBJ2-1, the V gene TRBV5-1; 11 nucleotides align to TRBD2. The receptor was isolated from a man younger than 30 in good health. Some clones in this sample may be carry-over from other donors' samples. The specimen sequenced was naive CD8+ T cells from PBMCs. CDR3 nucleotides: TGCGCCAGCAGCCCAGCTAGCGGGGGGCCGAATGAGCAGTTCTTC. It codes for CASSPASGGPNEQFF.